Below, 10 T cell receptor beta chains from the same sample are listed, as sequenced in a study of T cell repertoires in cytomegalovirus infection (dated by TCRdb to about 2019). The run used an Illumina HiSeq 1500. Using fastp trimming at Q25 and MiXCR clonotype assembly, TCRdb reanalyzed the public sequencing data and kept in-frame beta chains. Rows are combined by CDR3 protein, so each entry shows the most common genes and DNA. The sample has around 770,000 distinct CDR3 sequences on record, around 29% of them singletons. Around 13% of the sample lies in the top ten. These receptors have no identified antigens. Per the publication, the treatment or condition label means: in vitro stimulation with specific CMV peptide epitopes to enrich CMV-specific T cells. This material consisted of cultured CD8+ T cells from PBMCs, taken from culture after CMV antigen stimulation. These receptors were taken from a human donor in good health (CMV status not recorded). Some clones in this sample may be carry-over from other donors' samples.

This clonotype came up many times. V gene TRBV7-6 combines with J gene TRBJ1-1, with a tentative D call TRBD1 (6 bases). The CDR3 covers 14 residues. CDR1 and CDR2 (germline): SGHVS, FNYEAQ. V was shortened by 6 bases and J by 1 base, with 12 bases between the two germline ends. The CDR3: CASSQQGSNTEAFF. In DNA form, the CDR3 reads TGTGCCAGCAGTCAACAGGGTTCGAACACTGAAGCTTTCTTT.

CDR3 in amino acids: CAISAPDQTGNTIYF. The CDR3 region has the DNA TGTGCCATCAGTGCCCCCGATCAGACTGGAAACACCATATATTTT. This chain connects TRBV10-3 to TRBJ1-3; D is unresolved. The V and J ends lost 4 bases and 2 bases respectively, with 12 bases between them. Germline values: CDR1 ENHRY, CDR2 SYGVKD. This CDR3 is built from 15 residues.

The table lists this clonotype with many counts. The chain links TRBV2 to TRBJ2-2; 13 bases align to TRBD2. Germline V lookup: CDR1 SNHLY, CDR2 FYNNEI. CDR3 length: 15 amino acids. V lost 6 bases and J lost 4; bases outside the gene matches: 2. The CDR3 DNA reads as TGTGCCAGCAGCGGGACTAGCGGGACCACCGGGGAGCTGTTTTTT. It specifies CASSGTSGTTGELFF. Supplemented by reference TRBV2 and TRBJ2-2, the full variable domain reads EPEVTQTPSHQVTQMGQEVILRCVPISNHLYFYWYRQILGQKVEFLVSFYNNEISEKSEIFDDQFSVERPDGSNFTLKIRSTKLEDSAMYFCASSGTSGTTGELFFGEGSRLTVL.

The chain uses TRBV20-1 and TRBJ1-2; D is ambiguous. Trimming took off 1 base at V and 6 bases at J, with 6 bases between the two ends. The CDR3 is made up of 11 amino acids. CDR1 is DFQATT and CDR2 is SNEGSKA in the germline V gene (reference sequence). CDR3 protein: CSARGSDGYTF. DNA for the CDR3: TGCAGTGCTAGAGGATCCGATGGCTACACCTTC.

This clonotype was counted between two and nine times. V usage is TRBV2 and J usage is TRBJ2-5; 9 positions match TRBD1. Germline trimming cut 5 bases from V and 4 bases from J; bases unmatched to any gene: 5. This CDR3 is 14 amino acids long. The germline V gene has CDR1 SNHLY and CDR2 FYNNEI. The CDR3 bases are TGTGCCAGCAGTCCCGGGACAGGGAGAGAGACCCAGTACTTC. It encodes CASSPGTGRETQYF.

This clonotype was seen at least ten times. This chain uses TRBV6-2 or TRBV6-3 with TRBJ2-1; the D is unclear. The V end was cut by 2 bases, the J end by 0 bases, with 11 bases between. This CDR3 comprises 16 residues. The germline gives CDR1 MNHEY, CDR2 SVGEGT. This chain's CDR3 is CASSYRISSSYNEQFF. Written as DNA, the CDR3 is TGTGCCAGCAGTTACCGGATTTCAAGCTCCTACAATGAGCAGTTCTTC.

V and J are TRBV15 and TRBJ1-5; D unresolved. The CDR3 sequence is 13 residues long. The V gene's germline CDR1 is LNHNV and CDR2 YYDKDF (reference sequence). Trimming pared 2 bases from V and 4 bases from J, leaving 6 bases between. CDR3 amino acids: CATSRTLNQPQHF. CDR3 coding DNA: TGTGCCACCAGCAGAACCTTGAATCAGCCCCAGCATTTT. The full variable domain, rest sourced from reference TRBV15 and TRBJ1-5, is DAMVIQNPRYQVTQFGKPVTLSCSQTLNHNVMYWYQQKSSQAPKLLFHYYDKDFNNEADTPDNFQSRRPNTSFCFLDIRSPGLGDTAMYLCATSRTLNQPQHFGDGTRLSIL.

V and J are TRBV12-3 or TRBV12-4 and TRBJ2-3; 10 positions match TRBD1. J was trimmed by 4 bases and V by 4 bases; bases with no gene match: 5. CDR3 length equals 15 residues. The CDR3 nucleotides are TGTGCCAGCAGTTCCTGGACAGGGGGGGCAGATACGCAGTATTTT. Its translation: CASSSWTGGADTQYF.

The chain joins TRBV7-6 to TRBJ2-1; TRBD2 agrees at 12 bases. Per germline, CDR1 SGHVS and CDR2 FNYEAQ. With 5 bases clipped from V and 0 bases from J, the junction kept 11 bases outside the gene matches. This CDR3 has 19 amino acids. CDR3 DNA sequence: TGTGCCAGCAGCCCCCGGGCTAGCGGGGGGGATGACTCCTACAATGAGCAGTTCTTC. Protein sequence: CASSPRASGGDDSYNEQFF. Variable domain in full (rest from reference TRBV7-6 and TRBJ2-1): GAGVSQSPRYKVTKRGQDVALRCDPISGHVSLYWYRQALGQGPEFLTYFNYEAQQDKSGLPNDRFSAERPEGSISTLTIQRTEQRDSAMYRCASSPRASGGDDSYNEQFFGPGTRLTVL.

The rearrangement joins TRBV10-3 to TRBJ2-1; a possible D gene is TRBD1 (6 bases). From germline, CDR1 is ENHRY and CDR2 SYGVKD. V lost 6 bases to trimming and J lost 7 bases, with 10 bases between them. This CDR3 comprises 12 residues. The CDR3 sequence is CAIRNRGNEQFF. DNA of the CDR3: TGTGCCATCAGGAATAGGGGGAATGAGCAGTTCTTC.